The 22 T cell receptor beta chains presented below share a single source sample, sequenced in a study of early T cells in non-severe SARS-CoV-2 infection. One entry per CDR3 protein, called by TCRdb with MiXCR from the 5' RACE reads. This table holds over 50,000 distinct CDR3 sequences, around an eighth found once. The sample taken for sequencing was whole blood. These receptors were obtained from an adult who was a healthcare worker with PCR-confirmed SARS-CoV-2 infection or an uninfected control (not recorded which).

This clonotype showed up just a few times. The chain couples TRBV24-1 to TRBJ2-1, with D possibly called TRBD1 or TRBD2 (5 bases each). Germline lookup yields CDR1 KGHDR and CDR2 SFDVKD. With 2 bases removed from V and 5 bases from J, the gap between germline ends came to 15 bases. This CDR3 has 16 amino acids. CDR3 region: CATSDWDAGGHNEQFF. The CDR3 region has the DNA TGTGCCACCAGTGATTGGGACGCCGGAGGCCACAATGAGCAGTTCTTC.

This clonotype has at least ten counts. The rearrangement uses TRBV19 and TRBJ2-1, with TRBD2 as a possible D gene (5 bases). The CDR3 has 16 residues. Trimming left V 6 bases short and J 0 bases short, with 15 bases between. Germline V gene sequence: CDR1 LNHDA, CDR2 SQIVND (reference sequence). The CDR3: CASSPQWTFSYNEQFF. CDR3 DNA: TGTGCCAGTAGCCCTCAATGGACTTTCTCCTACAATGAGCAGTTCTTC. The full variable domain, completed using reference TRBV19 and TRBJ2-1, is DGGITQSPKYLFRKEGQNVTLSCEQNLNHDAMYWYRQDPGQGLRLIYYSQIVNDFQKGDIAEGYSVSREKKESFPLTVTSAQKNPTAFYLCASSPQWTFSYNEQFFGPGTRLTVL.

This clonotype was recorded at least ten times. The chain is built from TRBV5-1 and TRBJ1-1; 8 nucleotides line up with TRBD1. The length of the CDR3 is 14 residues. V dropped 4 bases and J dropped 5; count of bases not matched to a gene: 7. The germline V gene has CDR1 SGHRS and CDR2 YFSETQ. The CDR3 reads CASSPDRVGTEAFF. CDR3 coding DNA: TGCGCCAGCAGCCCGGACAGGGTTGGGACTGAAGCTTTCTTT.

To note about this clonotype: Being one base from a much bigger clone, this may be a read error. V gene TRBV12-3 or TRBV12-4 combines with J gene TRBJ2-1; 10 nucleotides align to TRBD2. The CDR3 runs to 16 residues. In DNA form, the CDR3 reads TGTGCCAACAGTTTGAGGACTAGCGGCTCCTACAATGAGCAGTTCTTC. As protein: CANSLRTSGSYNEQFF.

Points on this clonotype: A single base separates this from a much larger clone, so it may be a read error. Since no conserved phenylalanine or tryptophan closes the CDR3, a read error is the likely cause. The CDR3 nucleotides are TGCGCCAGCAGCTCTAGACTAGCGGGGCCTGCCTACAATGAGCAGTTCTCC. Protein product: CASSSRLAGPAYNEQFS. The V gene is TRBV5-1, the J gene TRBJ2-1; 11 bases fit TRBD2. The germline gives CDR1 SGHRS, CDR2 YFSETQ. J gave up 2 bases and V 3 bases, and 7 bases lay outside the gene matches. This CDR3 spans 17 amino acids.

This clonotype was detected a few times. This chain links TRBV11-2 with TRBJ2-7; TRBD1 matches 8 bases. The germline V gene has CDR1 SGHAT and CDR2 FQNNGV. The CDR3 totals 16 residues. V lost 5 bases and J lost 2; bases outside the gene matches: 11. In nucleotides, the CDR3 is TGTGCCAGCAGCCACTCCGGGACAGGTGTGCCCTACGAGCAGTACTTC. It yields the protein CASSHSGTGVPYEQYF.

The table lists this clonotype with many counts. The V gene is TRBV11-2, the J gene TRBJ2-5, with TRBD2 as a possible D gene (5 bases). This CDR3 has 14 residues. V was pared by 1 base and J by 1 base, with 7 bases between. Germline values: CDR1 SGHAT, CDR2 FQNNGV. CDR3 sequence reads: CASSLGGSQETQYF. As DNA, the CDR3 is TGTGCCAGCAGCTTAGGAGGGAGCCAAGAGACCCAGTACTTC.

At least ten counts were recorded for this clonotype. Written as DNA, the CDR3 is TGTGCCAGCAGTTTCCTTAGCGGGAGTGATACGCAGTATTTT. Protein: CASSFLSGSDTQYF. This sequence joins TRBV12-3 or TRBV12-4 and TRBJ2-3; TRBD2 agrees at 9 bases. This CDR3 comprises 14 residues. Trimming took 3 bases from V and 6 from J; bases not matched to a gene: 4.

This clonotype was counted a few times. The CDR3 DNA reads TGCGCCAGCAGCTCCCAGGGGTCCGGAGATACGCAGTATTTT. This encodes CASSSQGSGDTQYF. This chain links TRBV5-1 with TRBJ2-3; maybe TRBD1 (6 bases). The CDR3 is 14 amino acids. Germline values: CDR1 SGHRS, CDR2 YFSETQ. V dropped 3 bases and J dropped 5 bases, with 13 bases sitting between them. Drawing the rest from reference TRBV5-1 and TRBJ2-3, the complete variable domain is KAGVTQTPRYLIKTRGQQVTLSCSPISGHRSVSWYQQTPGQGLQFLFEYFSETQRNKGNFPGRFSGRQFSNSRSEMNVSTLELGDSALYLCASSSQGSGDTQYFGPGTRLTVL.

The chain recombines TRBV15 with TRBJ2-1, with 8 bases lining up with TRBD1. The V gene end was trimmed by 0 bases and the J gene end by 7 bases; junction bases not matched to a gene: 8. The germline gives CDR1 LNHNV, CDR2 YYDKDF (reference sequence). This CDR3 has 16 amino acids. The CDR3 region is CATSRDLGDRRNEQFF. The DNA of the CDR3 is TGTGCCACCAGCAGAGACCTCGGGGACAGGAGGAATGAGCAGTTCTTC.

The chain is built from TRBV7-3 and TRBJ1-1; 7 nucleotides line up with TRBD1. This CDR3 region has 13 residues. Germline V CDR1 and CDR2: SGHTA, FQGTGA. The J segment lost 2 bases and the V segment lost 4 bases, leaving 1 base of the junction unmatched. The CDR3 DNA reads TGTGCCAGCAGCTGGGACAGCAACACTGAAGCTTTCTTT. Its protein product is CASSWDSNTEAFF.

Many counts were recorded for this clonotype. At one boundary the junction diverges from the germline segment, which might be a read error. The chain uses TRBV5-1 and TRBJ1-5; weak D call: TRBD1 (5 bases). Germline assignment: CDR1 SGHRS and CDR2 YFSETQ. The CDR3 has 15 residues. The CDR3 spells CASSPGGRVNQPQHF. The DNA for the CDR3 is TGCGCCAGCAGCCCTGGCGGCAGGGTCAATCAACCCCAGCATTTT.

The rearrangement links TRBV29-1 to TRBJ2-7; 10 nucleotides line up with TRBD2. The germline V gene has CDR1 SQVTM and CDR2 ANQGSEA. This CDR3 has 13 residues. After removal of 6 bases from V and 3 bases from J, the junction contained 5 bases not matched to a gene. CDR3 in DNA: TGCAGCGTGATAGCGGGAGGTAACTACGAGCAGTACTTC. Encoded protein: CSVIAGGNYEQYF.

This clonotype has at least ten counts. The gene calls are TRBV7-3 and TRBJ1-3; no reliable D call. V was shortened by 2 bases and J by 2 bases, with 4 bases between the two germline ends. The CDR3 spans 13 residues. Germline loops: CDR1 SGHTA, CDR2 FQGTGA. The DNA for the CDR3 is TGTGCCAGCAGCTTACGACCTGGAAACACCATATATTTT. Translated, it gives CASSLRPGNTIYF. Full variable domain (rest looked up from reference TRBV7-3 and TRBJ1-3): GAGVSQTPSNKVTEKGKYVELRCDPISGHTALYWYRQSLGQGPEFLIYFQGTGAADDSGLPNDRFFAVRPEGSVSTLKIQRTERGDSAVYLCASSLRPGNTIYFGEGSWLTVV.

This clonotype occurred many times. CDR3 nucleotide sequence: TGTGCCAGCAGCCCGCCTGGACCAGATACGCAGTATTTT. Translating gives CASSPPGPDTQYF. The chain has TRBV7-9 and TRBJ2-3; D is undetermined. The V end lost 5 bases, the J end lost 4 bases, and 10 bases lay between the germline ends. The germline gives CDR1 SEHNR, CDR2 FQNEAQ (reference sequence). CDR3 length equals 13 residues.

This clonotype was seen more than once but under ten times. CDR3 in DNA: TGTGCCTGGAATACCGGGACAGGGGGCATGGATCAGCCCCAGCATTTT. Translating gives CAWNTGTGGMDQPQHF. The rearrangement links TRBV30 to TRBJ1-5; TRBD1 matches at 12 bases. V gave up 4 bases and J gave up 5 bases; unmatched junction bases: 9. The CDR3 spans 16 residues. Germline CDR1 GTSNPN, CDR2 SVGIG (reference sequence).

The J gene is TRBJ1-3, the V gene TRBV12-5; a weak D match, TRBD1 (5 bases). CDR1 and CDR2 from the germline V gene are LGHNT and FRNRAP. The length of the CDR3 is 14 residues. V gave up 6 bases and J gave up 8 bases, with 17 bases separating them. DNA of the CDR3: TGTGCTAGTGGACCCGGGACCTATGGTGACACCATATATTTT. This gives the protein CASGPGTYGDTIYF.

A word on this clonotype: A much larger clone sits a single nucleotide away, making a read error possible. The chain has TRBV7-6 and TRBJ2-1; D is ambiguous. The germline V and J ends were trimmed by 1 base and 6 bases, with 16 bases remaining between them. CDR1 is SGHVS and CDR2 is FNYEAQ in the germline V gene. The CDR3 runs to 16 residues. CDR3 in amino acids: CASSLVGASNSNEQFF. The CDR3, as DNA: TGTGCCAGCAGCTTAGTTGGAGCCTCCAACTCCAATGAGCAGTTCTTC.

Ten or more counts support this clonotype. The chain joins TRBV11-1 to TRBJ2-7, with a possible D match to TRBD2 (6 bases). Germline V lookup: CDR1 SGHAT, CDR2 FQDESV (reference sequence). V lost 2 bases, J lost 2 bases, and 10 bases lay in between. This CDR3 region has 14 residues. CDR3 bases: TGTGCCAGCAGCTTAAGGTCTAGCGCCTACGAGCAGTACTTC. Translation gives CASSLRSSAYEQYF.

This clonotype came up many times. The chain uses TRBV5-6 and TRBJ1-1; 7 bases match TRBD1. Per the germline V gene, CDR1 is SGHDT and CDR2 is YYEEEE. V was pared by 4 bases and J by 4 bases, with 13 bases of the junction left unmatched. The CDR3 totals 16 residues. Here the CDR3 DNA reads TGTGCCAGCAGCCCTCCGACAGGGAATTGGGGCACTGAAGCTTTCTTT. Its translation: CASSPPTGNWGTEAFF.

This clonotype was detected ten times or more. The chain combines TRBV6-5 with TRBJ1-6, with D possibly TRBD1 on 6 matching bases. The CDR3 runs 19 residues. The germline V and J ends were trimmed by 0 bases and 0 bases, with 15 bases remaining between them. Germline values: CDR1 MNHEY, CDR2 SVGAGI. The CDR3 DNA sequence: TGTGCCAGCAGTTACTCTTCCCAGGGGACTAGCTCCTATAATTCACCCCTCCACTTT. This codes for CASSYSSQGTSSYNSPLHF.

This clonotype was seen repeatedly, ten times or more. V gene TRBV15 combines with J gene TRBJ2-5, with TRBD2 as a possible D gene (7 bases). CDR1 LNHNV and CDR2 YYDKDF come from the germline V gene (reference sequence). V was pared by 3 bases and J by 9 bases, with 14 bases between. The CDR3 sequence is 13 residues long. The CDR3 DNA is TGTGCCACCAGCAGCGGGGGGCCGGGACCCCAGTACTTC. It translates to CATSSGGPGPQYF.